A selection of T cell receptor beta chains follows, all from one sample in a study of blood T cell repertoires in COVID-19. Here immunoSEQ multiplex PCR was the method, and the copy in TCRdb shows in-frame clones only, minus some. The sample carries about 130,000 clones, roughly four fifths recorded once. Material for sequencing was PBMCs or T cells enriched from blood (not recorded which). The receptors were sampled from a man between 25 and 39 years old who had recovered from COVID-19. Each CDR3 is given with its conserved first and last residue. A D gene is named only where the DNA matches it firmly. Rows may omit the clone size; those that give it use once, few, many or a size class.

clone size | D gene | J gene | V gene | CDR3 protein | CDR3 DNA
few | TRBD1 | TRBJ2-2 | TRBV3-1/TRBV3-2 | CASSQARGRSTGELFF | TGTGCCAGCAGCCAAGCGAGGGGGCGGAGCACCGGGGAGCTGTTTTTT
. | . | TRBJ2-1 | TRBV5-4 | CASSFPGSSYNEQFF | TGTGCCAGCAGCTTCCCCGGGAGCTCCTACAATGAGCAGTTCTTC
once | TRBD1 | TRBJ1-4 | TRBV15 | CATSRGGQLNEKLFF | TGTGCCACCAGCAGAGGGGGACAGCTAAATGAAAAACTGTTTTTT
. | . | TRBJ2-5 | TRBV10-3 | CAISLAGETQYF | TGTGCCATCTCTCTGGCCGGGGAGACCCAGTACTTC
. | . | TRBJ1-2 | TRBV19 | CASSAQGSGYTF | TGTGCCAGTAGTGCCCAGGGAAGCGGCTACACCTTC
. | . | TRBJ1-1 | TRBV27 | CASSLRVGTEAFF | TGTGCCAGCAGTCTCAGGGTTGGAACTGAAGCTTTCTTT
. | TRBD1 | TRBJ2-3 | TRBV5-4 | CASSFETGGLDTQYF | TGTGCCAGCAGCTTCGAAACAGGGGGCCTAGATACGCAGTATTTT
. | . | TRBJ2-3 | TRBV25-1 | CASSVAGSRDTQYF | TGTGCCAGCAGTGTTGCAGGTTCCAGAGATACGCAGTATTTT
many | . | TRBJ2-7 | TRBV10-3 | CAIRRDVGTYEQYF | TGTGCCATCAGGCGGGACGTCGGGACCTACGAGCAGTACTTC
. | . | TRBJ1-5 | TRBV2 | CASSLRGVTGNQPQHF | TGTGCCAGCAGTCTAAGAGGAGTCACGGGCAATCAGCCCCAGCATTTT
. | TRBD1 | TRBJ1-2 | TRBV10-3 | CAISMTGKYYGYTF | TGTGCCATCAGCATGACAGGGAAATATTATGGCTACACCTTC
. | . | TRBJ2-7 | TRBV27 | CASSPAGLEQYF | TGTGCCAGCAGTCCCGCGGGGCTCGAGCAGTACTTC
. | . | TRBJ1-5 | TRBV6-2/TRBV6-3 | CASSDGHFVAQHF | TGTGCCAGCAGTGATGGACACTTTGTGGCCCAGCATTTT
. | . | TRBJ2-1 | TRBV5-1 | CASSLTRGTYNEQFF | TGCGCCAGCAGCTTAACGCGGGGAACCTACAATGAGCAGTTCTTC
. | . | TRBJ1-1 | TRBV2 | CAVLGGTEAFF | TGTGCCGTCTTGGGAGGCACTGAAGCTTTCTTT
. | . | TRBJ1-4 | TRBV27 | CASSLGRDSNEKLFF | TGTGCCAGCAGTCTAGGCCGGGACTCTAATGAAAAACTGTTTTTT
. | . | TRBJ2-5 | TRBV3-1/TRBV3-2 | CASSQVAWTQYF | TGTGCCAGCAGCCAAGTAGCGTGGACCCAGTACTTC
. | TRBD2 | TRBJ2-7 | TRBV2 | CAGRDYSYEQYF | TGTGCCGGACGGGACTACTCCTACGAGCAGTACTTC